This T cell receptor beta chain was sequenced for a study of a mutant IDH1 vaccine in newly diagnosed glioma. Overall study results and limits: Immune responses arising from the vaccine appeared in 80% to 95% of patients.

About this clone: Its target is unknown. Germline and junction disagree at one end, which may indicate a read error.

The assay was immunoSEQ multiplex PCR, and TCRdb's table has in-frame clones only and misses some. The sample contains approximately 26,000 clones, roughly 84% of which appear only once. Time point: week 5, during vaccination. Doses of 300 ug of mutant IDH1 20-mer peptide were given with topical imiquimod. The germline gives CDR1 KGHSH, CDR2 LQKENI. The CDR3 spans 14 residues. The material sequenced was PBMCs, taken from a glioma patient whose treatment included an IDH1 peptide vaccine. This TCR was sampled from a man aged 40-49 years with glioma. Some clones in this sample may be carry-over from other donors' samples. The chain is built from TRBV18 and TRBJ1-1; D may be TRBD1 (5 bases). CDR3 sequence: CASSRMDLTQGRIF. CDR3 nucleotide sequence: TGTGCCAGCTCACGAATGGATCTAACTCAGGGTCGGATCTTT.